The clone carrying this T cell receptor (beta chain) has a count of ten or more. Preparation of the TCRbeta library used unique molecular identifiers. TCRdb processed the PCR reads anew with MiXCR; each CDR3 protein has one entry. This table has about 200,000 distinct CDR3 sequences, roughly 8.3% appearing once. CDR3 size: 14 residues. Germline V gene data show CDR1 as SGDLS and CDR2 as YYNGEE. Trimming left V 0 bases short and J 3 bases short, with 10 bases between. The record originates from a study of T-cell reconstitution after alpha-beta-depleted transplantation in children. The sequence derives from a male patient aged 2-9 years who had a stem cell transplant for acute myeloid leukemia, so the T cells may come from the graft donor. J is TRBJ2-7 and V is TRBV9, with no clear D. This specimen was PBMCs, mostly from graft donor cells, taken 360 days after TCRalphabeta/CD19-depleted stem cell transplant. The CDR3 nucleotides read TGTGCCAGCAGCGTAGGTCCAACAGACTACGAGCAGTACTTC. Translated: CASSVGPTDYEQYF.